This TCR beta chain comes out of a study of blood T cell repertoires in COVID-19. Study context: COVID-19 samples, acute and convalescent, were from the United States, Italy and Spain. Sources were T cells, B-cell-depleted T cells, or PBMCs; the material itself was cDNA or gDNA.

Germline values: CDR1 MDHEN, CDR2 SYDVKM. The CDR3 totals 20 residues. Trimming removed 6 bases from V and 1 base from J; junction bases left unmatched: 17. Authors' processing steps: How many nucleated cells were present was estimated from reference gene primer amplification. The method was immunoSEQ multiplex PCR; TCRdb's version includes in-frame clones alone and lacks a portion of them. Clone size and the V and J calls come from that table; the DNA yielded D and trimming. The sample has hundreds of thousands of clones, approximately 90% seen once. This chain joins TRBV28 and TRBJ2-6; TRBD1 matches at 8 bases. This TCR was sampled from a man aged 35 to 55 with acute or convalescent COVID-19. What was sequenced was peripheral blood. The CDR3 protein is CASSRLRPAGGASGANVLTF. The CDR3, as DNA: TGTGCCAGCAGCCGCTTGCGTCCGGCAGGGGGCGCTTCTGGGGCCAACGTCCTGACTTTC. Combining the CDR3 with reference TRBV28 and TRBJ2-6 gives the whole variable domain DVKVTQSSRYLVKRTGEKVFLECVQDMDHENMFWYRQDPGLGLRLIYFSYDVKMKEKGDIPEGYSVSREKKERFSLILESASTNQTSMYLCASSRLRPAGGASGANVLTFGAGSRLTVL.